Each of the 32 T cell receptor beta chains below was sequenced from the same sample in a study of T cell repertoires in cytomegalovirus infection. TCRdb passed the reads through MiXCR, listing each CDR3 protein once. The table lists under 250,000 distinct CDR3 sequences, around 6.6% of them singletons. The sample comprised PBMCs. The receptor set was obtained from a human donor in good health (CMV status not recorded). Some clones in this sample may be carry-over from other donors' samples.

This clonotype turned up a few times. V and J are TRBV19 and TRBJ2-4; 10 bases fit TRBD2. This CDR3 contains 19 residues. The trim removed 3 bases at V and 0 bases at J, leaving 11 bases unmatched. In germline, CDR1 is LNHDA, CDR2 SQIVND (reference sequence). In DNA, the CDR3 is TGTGCCAGTAGTATCTCTAGCGGGGGCCCCAATGAAGCCAAAAACATTCAGTACTTC. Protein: CASSISSGGPNEAKNIQYF.

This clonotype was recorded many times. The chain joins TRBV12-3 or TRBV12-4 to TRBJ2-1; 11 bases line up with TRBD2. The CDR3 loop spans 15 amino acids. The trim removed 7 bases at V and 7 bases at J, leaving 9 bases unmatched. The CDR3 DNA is TGTGCCAGCATTTTTAGCGGGGGGGCCCAGAATGAGCAGTTCTTC. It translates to CASIFSGGAQNEQFF.

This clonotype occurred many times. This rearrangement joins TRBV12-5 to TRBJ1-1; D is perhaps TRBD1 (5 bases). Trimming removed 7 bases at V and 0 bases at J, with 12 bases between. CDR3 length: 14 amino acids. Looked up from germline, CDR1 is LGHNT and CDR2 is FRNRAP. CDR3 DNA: TGTGCTAGTGATCCAGACAGACTGAACACTGAAGCTTTCTTT. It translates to CASDPDRLNTEAFF.

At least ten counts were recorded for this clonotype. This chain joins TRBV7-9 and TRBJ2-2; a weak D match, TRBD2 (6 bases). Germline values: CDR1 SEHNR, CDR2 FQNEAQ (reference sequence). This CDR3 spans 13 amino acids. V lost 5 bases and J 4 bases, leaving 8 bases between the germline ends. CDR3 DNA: TGTGCCAGCAGCCCACTAGCCACCGGGGAGCTGTTTTTT. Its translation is CASSPLATGELFF.

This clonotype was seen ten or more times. CDR3 amino acids: CASTPGGLLITDTQYF. DNA for the CDR3: TGTGCCAGCACCCCAGGGGGGCTACTAATCACAGATACGCAGTATTTT. V gene TRBV28 combines with J gene TRBJ2-3, with a tentative D call TRBD1 (7 bases). V was shortened by 7 bases and J by 2 bases, with 19 bases between the two germline ends. Germline V gene lookup returns CDR1 MDHEN and CDR2 SYDVKM. The CDR3 is 16 residues long.

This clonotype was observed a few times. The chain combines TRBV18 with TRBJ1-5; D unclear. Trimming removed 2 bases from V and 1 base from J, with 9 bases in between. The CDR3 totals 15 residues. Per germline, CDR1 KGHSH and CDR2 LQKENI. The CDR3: CASSPVPNSNQPQHF. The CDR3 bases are TGTGCCAGCTCACCAGTCCCCAACAGCAATCAGCCCCAGCATTTT.

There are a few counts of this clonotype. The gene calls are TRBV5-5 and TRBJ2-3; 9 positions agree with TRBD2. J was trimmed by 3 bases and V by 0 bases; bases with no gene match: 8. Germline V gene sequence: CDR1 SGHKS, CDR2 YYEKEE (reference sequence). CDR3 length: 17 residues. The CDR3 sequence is CASSLVQLAGRTDTQYF. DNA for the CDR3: TGTGCCAGCAGCTTGGTTCAGCTAGCGGGGAGGACAGATACGCAGTATTTT.

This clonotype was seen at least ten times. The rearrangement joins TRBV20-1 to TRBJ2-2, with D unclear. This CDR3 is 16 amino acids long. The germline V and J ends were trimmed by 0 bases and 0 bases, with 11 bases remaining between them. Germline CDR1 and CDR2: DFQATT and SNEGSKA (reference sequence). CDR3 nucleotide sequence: TGCAGTGCTAGAGATCGTGAAGGAACGAACACCGGGGAGCTGTTTTTT. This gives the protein CSARDREGTNTGELFF.

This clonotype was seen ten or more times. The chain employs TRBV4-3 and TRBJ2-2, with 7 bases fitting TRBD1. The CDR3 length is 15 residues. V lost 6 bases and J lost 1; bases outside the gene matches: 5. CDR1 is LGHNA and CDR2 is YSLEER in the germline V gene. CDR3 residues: CASSRTGENTGELFF. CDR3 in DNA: TGCGCCAGCAGTCGTACAGGGGAGAACACCGGGGAGCTGTTTTTT.

The CDR3 DNA reads as TGTGCCAGCACCGAAAATAGGGGACAGAGCAATCAGCCCCAGCATTTT. This sequence encodes CASTENRGQSNQPQHF. V gene TRBV6-6 combines with J gene TRBJ1-5, with 7 nucleotides matching TRBD1. Per the germline V gene, CDR1 is MNHNY and CDR2 is SVGAGI (reference sequence). V trimming: 7 bases; J trimming: 1 base; junction bases outside the gene matches: 10. The CDR3 length is 16 residues.

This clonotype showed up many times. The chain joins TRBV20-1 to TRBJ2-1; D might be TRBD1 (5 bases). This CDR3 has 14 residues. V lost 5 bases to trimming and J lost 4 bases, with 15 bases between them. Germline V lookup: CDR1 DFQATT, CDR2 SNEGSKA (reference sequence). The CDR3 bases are TGCAGTGCTTGGACAAGGTCCCGGTACAATGAGCAGTTCTTC. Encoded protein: CSAWTRSRYNEQFF.

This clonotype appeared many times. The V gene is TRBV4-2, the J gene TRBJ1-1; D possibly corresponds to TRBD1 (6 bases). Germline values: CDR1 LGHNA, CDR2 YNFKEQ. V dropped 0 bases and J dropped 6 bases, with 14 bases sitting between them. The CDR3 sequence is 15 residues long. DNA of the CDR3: TGTGCCAGCAGCCAAGAACCGGTGGGGGGCCCTGAAGCTTTCTTT. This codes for CASSQEPVGGPEAFF.

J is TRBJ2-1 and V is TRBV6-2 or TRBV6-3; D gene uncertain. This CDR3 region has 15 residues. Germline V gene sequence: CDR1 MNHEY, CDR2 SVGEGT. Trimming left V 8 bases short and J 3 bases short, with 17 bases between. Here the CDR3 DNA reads TGTGCCAGCTGTCTGGTCGGGTCAGGCTACAATGAGCAGTTCTTC. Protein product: CASCLVGSGYNEQFF.

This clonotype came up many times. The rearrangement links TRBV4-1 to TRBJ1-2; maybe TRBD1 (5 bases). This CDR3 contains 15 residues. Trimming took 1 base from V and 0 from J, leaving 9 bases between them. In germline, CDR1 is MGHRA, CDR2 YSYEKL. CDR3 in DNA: TGCGCCAGCAGCCAAGGGGGGTTCACTAACTATGGCTACACCTTC. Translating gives CASSQGGFTNYGYTF.

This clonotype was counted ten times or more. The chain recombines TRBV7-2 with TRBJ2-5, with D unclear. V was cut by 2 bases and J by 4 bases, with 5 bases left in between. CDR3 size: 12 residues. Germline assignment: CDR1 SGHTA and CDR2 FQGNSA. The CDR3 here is CASSLKRETQYF. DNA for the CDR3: TGTGCCAGCAGCTTAAAGAGAGAGACCCAGTACTTC.

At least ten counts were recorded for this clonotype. The CDR3 coding sequence is TGTGCCAGTAGTAAGACAGGGCGGTTGGAGCCCCAGCATTTT. Translation: CASSKTGRLEPQHF. The chain employs TRBV19 and TRBJ1-5, with 7 bases that match TRBD1. The CDR3 covers 14 residues. Looked up from germline, CDR1 is LNHDA and CDR2 is SQIVND (reference sequence). V lost 4 bases and J lost 8; bases outside the gene matches: 8.

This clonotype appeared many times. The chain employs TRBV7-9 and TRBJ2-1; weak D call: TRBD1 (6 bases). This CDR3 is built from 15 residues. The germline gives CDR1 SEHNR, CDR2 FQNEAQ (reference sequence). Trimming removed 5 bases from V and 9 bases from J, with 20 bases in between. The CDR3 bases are TGTGCCAGCAGCCATGCAAGGGGGTTCTCGGGTGAGCAGTTCTTC. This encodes CASSHARGFSGEQFF.

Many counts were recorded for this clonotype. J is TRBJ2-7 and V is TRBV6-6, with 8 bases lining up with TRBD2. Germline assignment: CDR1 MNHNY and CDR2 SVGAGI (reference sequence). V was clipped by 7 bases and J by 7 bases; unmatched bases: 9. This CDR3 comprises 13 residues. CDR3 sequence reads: CASIPGGVGEQYF. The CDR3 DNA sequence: TGTGCCAGCATTCCGGGAGGGGTAGGTGAGCAGTACTTC.

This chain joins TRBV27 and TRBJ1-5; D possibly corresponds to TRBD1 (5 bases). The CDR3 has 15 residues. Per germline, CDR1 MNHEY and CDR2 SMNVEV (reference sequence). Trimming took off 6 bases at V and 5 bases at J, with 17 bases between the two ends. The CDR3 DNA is TGTGCCAGCAGGGGGGGTGGGGCGGGAGATCAGCCCCAGCATTTT. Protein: CASRGGGAGDQPQHF.

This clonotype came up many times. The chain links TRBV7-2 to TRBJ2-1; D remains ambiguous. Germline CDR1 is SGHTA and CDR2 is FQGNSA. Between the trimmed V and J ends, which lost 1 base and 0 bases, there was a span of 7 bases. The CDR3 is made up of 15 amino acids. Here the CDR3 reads CASSLELSSYNEQFF. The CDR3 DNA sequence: TGTGCCAGCAGCTTAGAACTTAGCTCCTACAATGAGCAGTTCTTC.

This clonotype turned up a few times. The CDR3 coding sequence is TGTGCCAGCAGCCCTTTCGGGACAGGGGTTTACTACGAGCAGTACTTC. As protein: CASSPFGTGVYYEQYF. This rearrangement joins TRBV14 to TRBJ2-7; 10 bases map to TRBD1. Germline V lookup: CDR1 SGHDN, CDR2 FVKESK. This CDR3 is built from 16 residues. The V segment lost 4 bases and the J segment 3 bases; nucleotides outside the gene matches: 9.

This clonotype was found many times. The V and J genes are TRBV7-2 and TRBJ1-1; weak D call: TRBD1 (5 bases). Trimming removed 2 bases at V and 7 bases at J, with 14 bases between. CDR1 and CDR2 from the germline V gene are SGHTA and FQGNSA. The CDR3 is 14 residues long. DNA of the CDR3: TGTGCCAGCAGCTTATTATCAGGGTCGGGTGAAGCTTTCTTT. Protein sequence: CASSLLSGSGEAFF.

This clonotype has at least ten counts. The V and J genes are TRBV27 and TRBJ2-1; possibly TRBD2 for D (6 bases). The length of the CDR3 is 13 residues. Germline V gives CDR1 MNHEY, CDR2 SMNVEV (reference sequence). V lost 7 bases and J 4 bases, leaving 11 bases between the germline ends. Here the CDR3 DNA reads TGTGCCAGCACTGCTGGGGGGTACAATGAGCAGTTCTTC. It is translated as CASTAGGYNEQFF.

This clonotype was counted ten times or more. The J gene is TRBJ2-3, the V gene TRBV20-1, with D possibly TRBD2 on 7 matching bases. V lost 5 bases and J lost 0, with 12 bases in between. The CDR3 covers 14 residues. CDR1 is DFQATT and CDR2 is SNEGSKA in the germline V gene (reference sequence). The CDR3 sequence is CSALGGGSTDTQYF. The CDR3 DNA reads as TGCAGTGCTCTAGGGGGGGGTAGCACAGATACGCAGTATTTT.

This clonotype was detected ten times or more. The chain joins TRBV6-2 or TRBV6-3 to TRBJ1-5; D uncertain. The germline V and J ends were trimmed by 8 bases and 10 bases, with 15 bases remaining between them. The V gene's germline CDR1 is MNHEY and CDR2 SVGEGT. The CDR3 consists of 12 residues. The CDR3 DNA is TGTGCCAGCGGTGTTCCAAGGTTTCCCCAGCATTTT. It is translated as CASGVPRFPQHF.

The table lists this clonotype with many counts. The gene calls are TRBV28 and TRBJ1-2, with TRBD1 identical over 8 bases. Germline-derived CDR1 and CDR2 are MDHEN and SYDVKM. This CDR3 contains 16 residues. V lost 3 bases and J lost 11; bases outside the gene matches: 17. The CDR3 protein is CASSLYQGAGVTAYTF. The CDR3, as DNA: TGTGCCAGCAGTTTGTACCAGGGGGCCGGGGTTACGGCTTACACCTTC.

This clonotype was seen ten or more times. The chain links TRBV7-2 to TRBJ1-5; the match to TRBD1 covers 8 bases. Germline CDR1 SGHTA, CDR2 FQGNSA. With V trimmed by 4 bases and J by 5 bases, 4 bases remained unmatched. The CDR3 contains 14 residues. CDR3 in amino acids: CASSSYRGYQPQHF. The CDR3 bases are TGTGCCAGCAGCTCATACAGGGGGTATCAGCCCCAGCATTTT.

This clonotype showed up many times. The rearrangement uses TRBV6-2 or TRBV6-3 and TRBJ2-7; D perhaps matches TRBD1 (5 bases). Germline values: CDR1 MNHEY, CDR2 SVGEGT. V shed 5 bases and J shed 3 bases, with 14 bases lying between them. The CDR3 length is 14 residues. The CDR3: CASSPDSYRYEQYF. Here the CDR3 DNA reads TGTGCCAGCAGTCCCGACAGCTATCGCTACGAGCAGTACTTC.

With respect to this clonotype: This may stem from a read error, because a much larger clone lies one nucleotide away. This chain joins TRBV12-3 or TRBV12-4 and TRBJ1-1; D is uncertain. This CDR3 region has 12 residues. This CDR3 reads CANSLAGEEAFF. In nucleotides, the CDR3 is TGTGCCAACAGTTTAGCGGGCGAGGAAGCTTTCTTT.

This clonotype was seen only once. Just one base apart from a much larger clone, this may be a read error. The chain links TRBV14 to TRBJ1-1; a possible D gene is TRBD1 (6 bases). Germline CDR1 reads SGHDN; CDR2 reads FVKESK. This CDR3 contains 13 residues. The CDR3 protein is CASNQDLGAGAFF. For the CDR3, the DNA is TGTGCCAGCAACCAAGACTTGGGGGCGGGAGCTTTCTTT.

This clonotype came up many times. DNA of the CDR3: TGTGCCAGCAGCCGGACGGGCGGGAGCGGCTATGGCTACACCTTC. This codes for CASSRTGGSGYGYTF. The rearrangement joins TRBV7-2 to TRBJ1-2, with D hard to call. Per germline, CDR1 SGHTA and CDR2 FQGNSA. The CDR3 has 15 residues. With 5 bases removed from V and 4 bases from J, the gap between germline ends came to 17 bases.

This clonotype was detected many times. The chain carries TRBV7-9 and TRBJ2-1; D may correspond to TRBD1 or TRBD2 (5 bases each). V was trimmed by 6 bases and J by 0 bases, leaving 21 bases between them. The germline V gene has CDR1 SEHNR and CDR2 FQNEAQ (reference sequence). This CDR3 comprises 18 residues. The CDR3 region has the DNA TGTGCCAGCAGTCCCCGGGGCCCTCGTCCAAACTCCTACAATGAGCAGTTCTTC. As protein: CASSPRGPRPNSYNEQFF. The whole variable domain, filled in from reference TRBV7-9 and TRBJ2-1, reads DTGVSQNPRHKITKRGQNVTFRCDPISEHNRLYWYRQTLGQGPEFLTYFQNEAQLEKSRLLSDRFSAERPKGSFSTLEIQRTEQGDSAMYLCASSPRGPRPNSYNEQFFGPGTRLTVL.